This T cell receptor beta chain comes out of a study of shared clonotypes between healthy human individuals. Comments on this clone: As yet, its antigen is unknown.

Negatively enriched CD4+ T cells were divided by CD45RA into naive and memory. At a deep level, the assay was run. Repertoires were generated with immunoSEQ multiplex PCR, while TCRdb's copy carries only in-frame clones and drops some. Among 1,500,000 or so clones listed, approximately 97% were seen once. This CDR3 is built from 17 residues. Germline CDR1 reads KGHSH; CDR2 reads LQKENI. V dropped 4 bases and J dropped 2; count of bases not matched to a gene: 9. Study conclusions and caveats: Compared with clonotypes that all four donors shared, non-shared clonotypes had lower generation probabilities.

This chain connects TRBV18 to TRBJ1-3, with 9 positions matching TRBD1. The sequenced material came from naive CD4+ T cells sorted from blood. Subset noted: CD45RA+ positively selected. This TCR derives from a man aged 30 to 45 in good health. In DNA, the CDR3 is TGTGCCAGCTCACAGATACAGGGGGCGCGGCCTGGAAACACCATATATTTT. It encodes CASSQIQGARPGNTIYF.